The clone carrying this TCR beta chain was detected only a few times. The CDR3 sequence is 14 residues long. CDR1 and CDR2 (germline): SGHRS, YFSETQ. The ends were cut back, 4 bases at V and 4 bases at J, with 14 bases in the middle. The data were obtained in a study of T cells after yellow fever vaccination. TCRdb fed the 5' RACE reads into MiXCR, producing one record per CDR3 protein. The sample comprises some 420,000 distinct CDR3 sequences, around 20% of which are singletons, and about 18% rests with the top ten. The chain couples TRBV5-1 to TRBJ1-1, with a possible D match to TRBD1 (5 bases). The origin of this receptor is a man between 18 and 29 years old who received the YFV17D yellow fever vaccine. The sample here was PBMCs, taken before the yellow fever booster vaccination. This CDR3 reads CASSPQGGGTEAFF. The CDR3, as DNA: TGCGCCAGCAGCCCCCAGGGCGGGGGCACTGAAGCTTTCTTT.